This is a list of T cell receptor beta chains from one sample in a study of T cell responses to AZD1222 COVID-19 vaccine. Some clones are missing from TCRdb's copy, which holds only in-frame ones; the method was immunoSEQ multiplex PCR. The data show under 150,000 clones, roughly 93% seen once. The specimen comprised peripheral blood, sampled on day 0 of AZD1222 vaccination. These receptors all stem from an adult in good health. CDR3s include the opening cysteine and the closing phenylalanine or tryptophan. A D gene is named only where the DNA matches it firmly. Clone size is given for some rows only: seen once, a few or many times, or a class if the clone is expanded.

cdr3_nt	cdr3_aa	v_call	d_call	clone_size	j_call
TGTGCCAGCAGCTTAGAGGGCGGGAGGGTCTACGAGCAGTACTTC	CASSLEGGRVYEQYF	TRBV11-2	TRBD2	.	TRBJ2-7
TGTGCCACCAGTGGGGGCCCTTGGGGGGAGATCCCAGATACGCAGTATTTT	CATSGGPWGEIPDTQYF	TRBV24-1	.	.	TRBJ2-3
TGTGCCAGCAGTTTTAGCCTAGCGGACTACAATGAGCAGTTCTTC	CASSFSLADYNEQFF	TRBV3-1/TRBV3-2	TRBD2	.	TRBJ2-1
TGTGCCAGCAGTGAGGCAGGGCTTGGCGGCTACACCTTC	CASSEAGLGGYTF	TRBV6-1	.	.	TRBJ1-2
TGTGCCAGCAGCGAACGACAGCAAGAGACCCAGTACTTC	CASSERQQETQYF	TRBV11-3	.	.	TRBJ2-5
TGTGCCAGCAGTTATGCCGGCAACCAAGAGACCCAGTACTTC	CASSYAGNQETQYF	TRBV6-5	.	.	TRBJ2-5
TGTGCCAGCAGCCTCTTGGTGGGGGAGGCCCATACGCAGTATTTT	CASSLLVGEAHTQYF	TRBV7-8	.	.	TRBJ2-3
TGTGCCTGGAGCGTAGGGACAGGGGCCGGGGAAAAACTGTTTTTT	CAWSVGTGAGEKLFF	TRBV30	TRBD1	.	TRBJ1-4
TGCAGCGTTGGGTTGGGGGGATTGAACACTGAAGCTTTCTTT	CSVGLGGLNTEAFF	TRBV29-1	.	.	TRBJ1-1
TGCGCCAGCAGCCAATGGACTAGCGCCGAGCAGTACTTC	CASSQWTSAEQYF	TRBV4-1	TRBD2	.	TRBJ2-7
TGTGCCAGCAGCTCCGAACAGGGCCAGCCCCAGCATTTT	CASSSEQGQPQHF	TRBV5-4	.	.	TRBJ1-5
TGTGCCAGCAGTTCGGACAGTTTGAACACTGAAGCTTTCTTT	CASSSDSLNTEAFF	TRBV6-2/TRBV6-3	.	.	TRBJ1-1
TGTGCCAGCAGCGTAGCGGGGACAGGGTCCTACGAGCAGTACTTC	CASSVAGTGSYEQYF	TRBV9	TRBD1	.	TRBJ2-7
TGTGCCAGCAGTTTTAGCGGGAGGGCCCTCCGCGGCGAGCAGTACTTC	CASSFSGRALRGEQYF	TRBV11-1	TRBD2	.	TRBJ2-7
TGTGCCAGCCGACAGGGATTTAATTCACCCCTCCACTTT	CASRQGFNSPLHF	TRBV28	TRBD1	once	TRBJ1-6
TGTGCCAGCAGTTATACGACAGGGATCCATCAGCCCCAGCATTTT	CASSYTTGIHQPQHF	TRBV28	TRBD1	.	TRBJ1-5
TGCGCCAGCAGCTCTGTTACCGGGACTGAGCAGTTCTTC	CASSSVTGTEQFF	TRBV5-1	.	.	TRBJ2-1
TGTGCCAGCAGTTTATTCAGTTACTCTGGGGCCAACGTCCTGACTTTC	CASSLFSYSGANVLTF	TRBV28	.	.	TRBJ2-6
TGTGCCAGTAGTAGAGCCGGACCAAACTATGGCTACACCTTC	CASSRAGPNYGYTF	TRBV19	.	once	TRBJ1-2
TGTGCCAGCAGCCAAGATTGGCAGACTAATGAAAAACTGTTTTTT	CASSQDWQTNEKLFF	TRBV4-2	.	.	TRBJ1-4
TGTGCCAGCAGCCAAGATCGGGTGGACACTGAAGCTTTCTTT	CASSQDRVDTEAFF	TRBV4-2	.	.	TRBJ1-1
TGTGCCAGCAGAAGGAGTCCAGGAGCGAACACTGAAGCTTTCTTT	CASRRSPGANTEAFF	TRBV21-1	.	few	TRBJ1-1
TGTGCCAGCAGTTATTGGCAGGGGGACTACGAGCAGTACTTC	CASSYWQGDYEQYF	TRBV6-2/TRBV6-3	TRBD1	.	TRBJ2-7
TGTGCCAGCACCTATGACAGGGGGCTTGGAAACACCATATATTTT	CASTYDRGLGNTIYF	TRBV11-2	TRBD1	.	TRBJ1-3
TGTGCCAGCCGGGAGAGGAACACTGAAGCTTTCTTT	CASRERNTEAFF	TRBV28	.	.	TRBJ1-1
TGTGCCAGCAGCTTGGAGGGGCTTGACACTGAAGCTTTCTTT	CASSLEGLDTEAFF	TRBV7-3	.	.	TRBJ1-1
TGTGCCAGCAGGTCTAAACTAGCGGGTCACCGCAATGAGCAGTTCTTC	CASRSKLAGHRNEQFF	TRBV7-3	TRBD2	.	TRBJ2-1
TGTGCCAGCAGGGACTCTAGCGGGAGTTACGAGCAGTACTTC	CASRDSSGSYEQYF	TRBV11-1	TRBD2	.	TRBJ2-7
TGTGCCAGCAGTTCAGGGACCGGGACGATGAATCAGCCCCAGCATTTT	CASSSGTGTMNQPQHF	TRBV28	.	.	TRBJ1-5
TGCGCCAGCAGCCACCTACAGGCTACAGATACGCAGTATTTT	CASSHLQATDTQYF	TRBV4-3	.	.	TRBJ2-3
TGTGCCAGCAGCGTAGACGGGCGGGAGGGGACCCAGTACTTC	CASSVDGREGTQYF	TRBV9	TRBD2	once	TRBJ2-5
TGCGCCAGCAGCTTAGGCGGGAACACTGAAGCTTTCTTT	CASSLGGNTEAFF	TRBV5-1	.	.	TRBJ1-1
TGCGCCAGCAGCCAAGGGGGGGGCAGGGAGAGTTATGGCTACACCTTC	CASSQGGGRESYGYTF	TRBV4-3	.	once	TRBJ1-2
TGTGCCAGCAGCTTGGAAAGGACAGGGACTAATGGCTACACCTTC	CASSLERTGTNGYTF	TRBV13	TRBD1	.	TRBJ1-2
TGTGCCACCAGCAGAGAAGGGATCCGGAGCCCCATAGGCTACACCTTC	CATSREGIRSPIGYTF	TRBV15	.	.	TRBJ1-2
TGCGCCAGCAGTCAACCAGACATGGTCTGCGCCCCCGGGGAGCTGTTTTTT	CASSQPDMVCAPGELFF	TRBV23-1	.	once	TRBJ2-2